Ten or more counts support the clone carrying this T cell receptor beta chain. Its antigen is still unknown. Germline lookup yields CDR1 MGHRA and CDR2 YSYEKL. Deletions cut 4 bases from V and 4 bases from J, with 13 bases between. This CDR3 has 14 residues. Lactation, pregnancy, other autoimmune disease or uncontrolled infection led to exclusion of patients. The PBMCs were taken from more than 8 ml of fresh peripheral blood. The data originate from a study of T cells in Graves' hyperthyroidism and ophthalmopathy. Whole-study results and caveats: Most thyroid clonotypes that were expanded above 0.001 also turned up in blood.

TCR beta CDR3 regions were amplified from RNA transcripts. In the first-round RT-PCR of the TCR CDR3, the HTBI primer set was used. TCRdb re-called the multiplex PCR reads with MiXCR, one entry per CDR3 protein. The sample carries hundreds of thousands of distinct CDR3 sequences, approximately 18% recorded once. Sequenced: blood. This chain uses TRBV4-1 with TRBJ1-1; D possibly corresponds to TRBD1 (6 bases). This TCR derives from a woman between 45 and 60 years old with Graves' hyperthyroidism that later progressed to Graves' ophthalmopathy. The CDR3 DNA follows: TGCGCCAGCAGCCTAGGACAGCAGGGCACTGAAGCTTTCTTT. Translated, it gives CASSLGQQGTEAFF.